Listed here is a single TCR beta chain. The data originate from a study of technical replicates of blood from a few donors. Germline CDR1 and CDR2: MRHNA and SNTAGT. Trimming stripped 5 bases from V and 8 bases from J, with 13 bases between. The CDR3 spans 13 residues. The assay was immunoSEQ multiplex PCR, and TCRdb's table has in-frame clones only and misses some. The sample has about 72,000 clones; 95% to 96% are singletons. This TCR derives from a human donor in good health. Sequenced: T cells isolated from PBMCs. This chain connects TRBV6-4 to TRBJ1-3; D remains unclear. CDR3 in amino acids: CASSNGPGDTIYF. The CDR3 coding sequence is TGTGCCAGCAGTAATGGGCCTGGCGACACCATATATTTT.